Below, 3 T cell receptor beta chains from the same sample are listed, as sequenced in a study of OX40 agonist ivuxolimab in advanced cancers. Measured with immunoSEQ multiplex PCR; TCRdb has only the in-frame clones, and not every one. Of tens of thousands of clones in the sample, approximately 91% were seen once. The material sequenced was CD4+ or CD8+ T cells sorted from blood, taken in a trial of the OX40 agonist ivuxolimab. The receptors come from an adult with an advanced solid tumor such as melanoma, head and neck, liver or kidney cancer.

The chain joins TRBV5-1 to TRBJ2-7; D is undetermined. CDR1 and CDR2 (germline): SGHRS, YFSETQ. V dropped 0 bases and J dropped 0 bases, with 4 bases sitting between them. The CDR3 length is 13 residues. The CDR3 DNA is TGCGCCAGCAGCTTGGACCCCTCCTACGAGCAGTACTTC. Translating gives CASSLDPSYEQYF.

The CDR3 sequence: CASSQDELAGATDTQYF. The CDR3 bases are TGTGCCAGCAGCCAAGATGAACTAGCGGGAGCCACAGATACGCAGTATTTT. The V and J genes are TRBV4-2 and TRBJ2-3; 11 bases map to TRBD2. There are 17 residues in the CDR3. CDR1 and CDR2 from the germline V gene are LGHNA and YNFKEQ. V trimming: 0 bases; J trimming: 2 bases; junction bases outside the gene matches: 4.

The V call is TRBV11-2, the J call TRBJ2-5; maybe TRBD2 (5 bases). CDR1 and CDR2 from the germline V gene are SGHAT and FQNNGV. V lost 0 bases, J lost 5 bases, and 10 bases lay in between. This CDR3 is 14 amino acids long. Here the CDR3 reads CASSLEVASETQYF. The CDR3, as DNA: TGTGCCAGCAGCTTAGAAGTAGCGAGCGAGACCCAGTACTTC. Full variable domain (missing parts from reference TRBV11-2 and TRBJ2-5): EAGVAQSPRYKIIEKRQSVAFWCNPISGHATLYWYQQILGQGPKLLIQFQNNGVVDDSQLPKDRFSAERLKGVDSTLKIQPAKLEDSAVYLCASSLEVASETQYFGPGTRLLVL.